This T cell receptor (beta chain) was sequenced in a study of T-cell reconstitution after alpha-beta-depleted transplantation in children. Preparing the TCRbeta library involved the use of unique molecular identifiers. Via MiXCR, TCRdb re-called the PCR reads, giving one row per CDR3 protein. Of 150,000 to 250,000 distinct CDR3 sequences listed, about 14% are singletons. With 2 bases removed from V and 6 bases from J, the gap between germline ends came to 8 bases. CDR3 length: 13 amino acids. Many counts were recorded for this clonotype. The sample here was PBMCs from the stem cell graft donor, taken from the stem cell graft. The sequence came from a human donor who donated a stem cell graft to a child with acute lymphoblastic leukemia. The chain couples TRBV12-3 or TRBV12-4 to TRBJ2-1; no firm D call. This CDR3 reads CASSLRRSNEQFF. CDR3 DNA: TGTGCCAGCAGTTTAAGGCGGAGCAATGAGCAGTTCTTC.